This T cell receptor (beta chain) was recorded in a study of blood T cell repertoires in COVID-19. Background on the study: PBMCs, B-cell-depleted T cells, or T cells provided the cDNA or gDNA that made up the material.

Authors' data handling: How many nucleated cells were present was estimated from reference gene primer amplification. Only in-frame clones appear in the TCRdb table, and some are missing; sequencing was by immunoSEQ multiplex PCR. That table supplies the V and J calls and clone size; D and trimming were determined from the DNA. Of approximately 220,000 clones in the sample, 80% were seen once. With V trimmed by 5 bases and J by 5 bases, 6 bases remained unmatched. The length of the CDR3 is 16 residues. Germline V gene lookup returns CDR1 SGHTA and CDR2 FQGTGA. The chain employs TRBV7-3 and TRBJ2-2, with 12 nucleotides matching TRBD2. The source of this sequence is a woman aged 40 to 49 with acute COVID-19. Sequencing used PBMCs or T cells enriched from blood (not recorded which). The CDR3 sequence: CASSKRGLAGTGELFF. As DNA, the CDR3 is TGTGCCAGCAGCAAACGAGGACTAGCGGGAACCGGGGAGCTGTTTTTT.